The entry below gives a single TCR beta chain sequence along with its context. CDR1 is SGHTS and CDR2 is YDEGEE in the germline V gene. V lost 1 base and J lost 1, with 21 bases in between. The CDR3 is 19 amino acids. These data come from a study of blood T cell repertoires in COVID-19. Study overall: Some COVID-19 samples were acute and others convalescent; all came from the United States, Italy and Spain. The analysed material was cDNA or gDNA that came from T cells, B-cell-depleted T cells, or PBMCs.

Per the authors' pipeline: Cell counts per sample came from amplifying reference gene primers. Measured with immunoSEQ multiplex PCR; TCRdb has only the in-frame clones, and not every one. That table furnishes V, J and clone size, whereas the DNA furnished D and trimming. Among roughly 92,000 clones listed, approximately 86% were seen once. The TCR originated in a man aged 50 to 59 with acute or convalescent COVID-19. This sequence joins TRBV5-8 and TRBJ1-5, with D possibly matching TRBD1 (5 bases). The material sequenced was peripheral blood. Written as DNA, the CDR3 is TGTGCCAGCAGCTTGATAAGGGGCGCAGGGAGGTACAGCAATCAGCCCCAGCATTTT. As protein: CASSLIRGAGRYSNQPQHF.